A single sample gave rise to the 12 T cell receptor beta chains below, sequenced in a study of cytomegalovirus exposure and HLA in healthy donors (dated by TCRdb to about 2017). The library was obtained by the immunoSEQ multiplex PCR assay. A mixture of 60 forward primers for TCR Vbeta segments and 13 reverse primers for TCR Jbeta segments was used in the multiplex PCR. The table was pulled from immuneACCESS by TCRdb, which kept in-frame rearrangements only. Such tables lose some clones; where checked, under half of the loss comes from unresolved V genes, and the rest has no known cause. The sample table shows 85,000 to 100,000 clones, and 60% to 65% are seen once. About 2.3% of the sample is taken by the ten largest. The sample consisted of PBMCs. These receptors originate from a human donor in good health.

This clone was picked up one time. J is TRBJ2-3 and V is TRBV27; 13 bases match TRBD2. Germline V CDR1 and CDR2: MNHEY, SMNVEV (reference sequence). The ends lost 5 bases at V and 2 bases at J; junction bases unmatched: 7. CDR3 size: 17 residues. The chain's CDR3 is CASSGRLAGGPTDTQYF. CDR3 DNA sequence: TGTGCCAGCAGTGGAAGACTAGCGGGGGGACCCACAGATACGCAGTATTTT.

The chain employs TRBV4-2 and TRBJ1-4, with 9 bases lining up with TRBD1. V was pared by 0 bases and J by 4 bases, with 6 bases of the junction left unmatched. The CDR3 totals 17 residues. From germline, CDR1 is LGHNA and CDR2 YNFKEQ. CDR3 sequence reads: CASSQEGQGGLNEKLFF. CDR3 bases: TGTGCCAGCAGCCAAGAGGGACAGGGAGGTCTTAATGAAAAACTGTTTTTT.

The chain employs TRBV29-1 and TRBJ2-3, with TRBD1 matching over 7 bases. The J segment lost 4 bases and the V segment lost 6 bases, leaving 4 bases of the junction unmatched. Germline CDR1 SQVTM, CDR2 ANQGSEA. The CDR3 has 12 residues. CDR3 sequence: CSVATGADTQYF. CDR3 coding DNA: TGCAGCGTAGCTACAGGGGCAGATACGCAGTATTTT.

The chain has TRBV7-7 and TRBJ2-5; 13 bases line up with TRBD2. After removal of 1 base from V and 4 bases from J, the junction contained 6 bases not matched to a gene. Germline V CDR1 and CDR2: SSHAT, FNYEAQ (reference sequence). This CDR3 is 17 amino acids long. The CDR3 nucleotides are TGTGCCAGCAGCTTAGTAACTAGCGGGGGGGCCGGAGAGACCCAGTACTTC. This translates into CASSLVTSGGAGETQYF.

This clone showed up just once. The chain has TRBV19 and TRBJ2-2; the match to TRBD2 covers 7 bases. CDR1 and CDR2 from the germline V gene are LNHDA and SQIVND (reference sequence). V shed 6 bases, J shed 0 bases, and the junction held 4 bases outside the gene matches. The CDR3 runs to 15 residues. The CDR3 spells CASRRRGANTGELFF. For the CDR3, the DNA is TGTGCCAGTAGGCGACGGGGGGCGAACACCGGGGAGCTGTTTTTT.

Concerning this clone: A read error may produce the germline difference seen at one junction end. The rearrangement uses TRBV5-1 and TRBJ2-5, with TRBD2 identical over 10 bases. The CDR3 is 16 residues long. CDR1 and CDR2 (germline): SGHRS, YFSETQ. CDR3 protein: CASSLISGGRQGTQYF. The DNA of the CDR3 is TGCGCCAGCAGCTTGATTAGCGGGGGGAGACAAGGGACCCAGTACTTC.

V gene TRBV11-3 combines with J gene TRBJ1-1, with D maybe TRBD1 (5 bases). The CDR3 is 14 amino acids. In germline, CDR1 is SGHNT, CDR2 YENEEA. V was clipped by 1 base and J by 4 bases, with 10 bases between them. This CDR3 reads CASSLVSGITEAFF. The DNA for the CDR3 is TGTGCCAGCAGCTTAGTATCAGGGATCACTGAAGCTTTCTTT.

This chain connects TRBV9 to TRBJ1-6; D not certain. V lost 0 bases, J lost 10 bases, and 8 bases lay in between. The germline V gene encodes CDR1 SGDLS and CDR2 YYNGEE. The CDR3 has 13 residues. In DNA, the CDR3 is TGTGCCAGCAGCGTAGGTTGGGAGTCACCCCTCCACTTT. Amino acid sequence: CASSVGWESPLHF.

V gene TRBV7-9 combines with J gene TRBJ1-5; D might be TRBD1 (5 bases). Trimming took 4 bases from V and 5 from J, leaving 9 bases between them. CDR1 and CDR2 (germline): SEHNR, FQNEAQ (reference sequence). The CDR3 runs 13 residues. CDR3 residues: CASSSQGDQPQHF. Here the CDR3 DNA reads TGTGCCAGCAGCTCCCAGGGCGATCAGCCCCAGCATTTT. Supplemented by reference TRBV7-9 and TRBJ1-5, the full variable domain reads DTGVSQNPRHKITKRGQNVTFRCDPISEHNRLYWYRQTLGQGPEFLTYFQNEAQLEKSRLLSDRFSAERPKGSFSTLEIQRTEQGDSAMYLCASSSQGDQPQHFGDGTRLSIL.

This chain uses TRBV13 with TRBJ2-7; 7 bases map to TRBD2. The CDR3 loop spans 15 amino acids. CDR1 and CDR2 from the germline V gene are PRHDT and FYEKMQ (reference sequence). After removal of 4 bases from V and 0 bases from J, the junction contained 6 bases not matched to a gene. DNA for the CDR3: TGTGCCAGCAGCTACGTGGGGGGGGTCTCCTACGAGCAGTACTTC. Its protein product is CASSYVGGVSYEQYF. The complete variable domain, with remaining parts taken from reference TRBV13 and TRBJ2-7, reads AAGVIQSPRHLIKEKRETATLKCYPIPRHDTVYWYQQGPGQDPQFLISFYEKMQSDKGSIPDRFSAQQFSDYHSELNMSSLELGDSALYFCASSYVGGVSYEQYFGPGTRLTVT.

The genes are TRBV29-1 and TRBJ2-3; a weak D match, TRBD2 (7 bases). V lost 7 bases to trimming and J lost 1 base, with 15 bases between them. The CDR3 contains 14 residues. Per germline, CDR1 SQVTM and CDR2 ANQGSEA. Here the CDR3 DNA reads TGCAGCGCGGGGGGCGGGTATGGCACAGATACGCAGTATTTT. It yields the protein CSAGGGYGTDTQYF.

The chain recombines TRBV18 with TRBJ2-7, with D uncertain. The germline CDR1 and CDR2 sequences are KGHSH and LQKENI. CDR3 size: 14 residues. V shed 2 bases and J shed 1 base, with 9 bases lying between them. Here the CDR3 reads CASSPGHRSYEQYF. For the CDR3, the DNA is TGTGCCAGCTCACCAGGGCACCGGTCCTACGAGCAGTACTTC. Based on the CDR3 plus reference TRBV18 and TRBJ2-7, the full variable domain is NAGVMQNPRHLVRRRGQEARLRCSPMKGHSHVYWYRQLPEEGLKFMVYLQKENIIDESGMPKERFSAEFPKEGPSILRIQQVVRGDSAAYFCASSPGHRSYEQYFGPGTRLTVT.